This is a list of T cell receptor beta chains from one sample in a study of cytomegalovirus exposure and HLA in healthy donors. Clones were sequenced by immunoSEQ multiplex PCR, and TCRdb holds only the in-frame ones, with some missing. The sample yields around 140,000 clones, about 9.2% seen once. Sequenced: PBMCs. The receptor set was obtained from a woman aged 40-49 years in good health and CMV-seropositive. Both conserved end residues are part of each CDR3. The D gene is left open where the match is weak. Expanded clones get a size class; other rows say once, few or many, or leave the size out.

d_gene: -
abundance: -
j_gene: TRBJ2-2
v_gene: TRBV4-2
CDR3aa: CASSQARVGGGELFF
CDR3nt: TGTGCCAGCAGCCAAGCGCGGGTGGGAGGCGGGGAGCTGTTTTTT

d_gene: TRBD2
abundance: few
j_gene: TRBJ2-4
v_gene: TRBV5-6
CDR3aa: CASSLWNSGGLNIQYF
CDR3nt: TGTGCCAGCAGCTTGTGGAATAGCGGGGGTTTGAACATTCAGTACTTC

d_gene: TRBD1
abundance: -
j_gene: TRBJ2-5
v_gene: TRBV5-4
CDR3aa: CASSRDRERPETQYF
CDR3nt: TGTGCCAGCAGCAGAGACAGGGAGAGACCCGAGACCCAGTACTTC

d_gene: TRBD2
abundance: few
j_gene: TRBJ2-7
v_gene: TRBV5-1
CDR3aa: CASSQQPGGDEQYF
CDR3nt: TGCGCCAGCAGCCAACAGCCGGGGGGTGACGAGCAGTACTTC

d_gene: -
abundance: few
j_gene: TRBJ2-1
v_gene: TRBV5-1
CDR3aa: CASSLAGQIDNEQFF
CDR3nt: TGCGCCAGCAGCTTGGCCGGACAGATCGACAATGAGCAGTTCTTC

d_gene: TRBD1
abundance: many
j_gene: TRBJ2-1
v_gene: TRBV6-4
CDR3aa: CASSKGQGAHNEQFF
CDR3nt: TGTGCCAGCAGCAAGGGACAGGGGGCCCACAATGAGCAGTTCTTC

d_gene: TRBD1
abundance: few
j_gene: TRBJ2-1
v_gene: TRBV29-1
CDR3aa: CSVAGQGALFNEQFF
CDR3nt: TGCAGCGTGGCCGGACAGGGGGCCTTATTCAATGAGCAGTTCTTC

d_gene: -
abundance: few
j_gene: TRBJ2-5
v_gene: TRBV19
CDR3aa: CASSIQGSQETQYF
CDR3nt: TGTGCCAGTAGTATCCAGGGCTCCCAAGAGACCCAGTACTTC

d_gene: -
abundance: few
j_gene: TRBJ1-1
v_gene: TRBV5-4
CDR3aa: CASSLQGVNTEAFF
CDR3nt: TGTGCCAGCAGCTTGCAGGGTGTGAACACTGAAGCTTTCTTT

d_gene: TRBD1
abundance: -
j_gene: TRBJ1-2
v_gene: TRBV10-3
CDR3aa: CATLTGTGYTF
CDR3nt: TGTGCCACCCTGACAGGGACTGGCTACACCTTC

d_gene: -
abundance: -
j_gene: TRBJ2-7
v_gene: TRBV14
CDR3aa: CASSPDSSYEQYF
CDR3nt: TGTGCCAGCAGTCCAGACAGTTCCTACGAGCAGTACTTC

d_gene: TRBD1
abundance: few
j_gene: TRBJ1-2
v_gene: TRBV28
CDR3aa: CASSVAGQGEGKYGYTF
CDR3nt: TGTGCCAGCAGTGTGGCGGGACAGGGGGAAGGAAAGTATGGCTACACCTTC

d_gene: -
abundance: -
j_gene: TRBJ1-3
v_gene: TRBV5-8
CDR3aa: CASSFRGRNTIYF
CDR3nt: TGTGCCAGCAGCTTCCGGGGGAGAAACACCATATATTTT

d_gene: -
abundance: -
j_gene: TRBJ1-4
v_gene: TRBV2
CDR3aa: CATCRDRNEKLFF
CDR3nt: TGTGCCACCTGTCGGGATAGAAATGAAAAACTGTTTTTT

d_gene: TRBD1
abundance: -
j_gene: TRBJ2-1
v_gene: TRBV4-3
CDR3aa: CASSQVQNRGRVEQFF
CDR3nt: TGCGCCAGCAGCCAAGTTCAGAACAGGGGGCGCGTTGAGCAGTTCTTC

d_gene: TRBD1
abundance: -
j_gene: TRBJ2-3
v_gene: TRBV5-1
CDR3aa: CASSPWTGGADTQYF
CDR3nt: TGCGCCAGCAGCCCTTGGACAGGGGGAGCAGATACGCAGTATTTT

d_gene: -
abundance: -
j_gene: TRBJ2-7
v_gene: TRBV13
CDR3aa: CASSFSQGRVEQYF
CDR3nt: TGTGCCAGCAGCTTTAGTCAGGGGAGGGTCGAGCAGTACTTC

d_gene: -
abundance: few
j_gene: TRBJ2-1
v_gene: TRBV27
CDR3aa: CASSWRFGEQFF
CDR3nt: TGTGCCAGCAGTTGGAGGTTCGGTGAGCAGTTCTTC

d_gene: -
abundance: few
j_gene: TRBJ1-1
v_gene: TRBV11-2
CDR3aa: CASSSGHGTTEAFF
CDR3nt: TGTGCCAGCAGCTCCGGACACGGGACTACTGAAGCTTTCTTT

d_gene: TRBD2
abundance: many
j_gene: TRBJ2-3
v_gene: TRBV30
CDR3aa: CAWSLGLAGGTDTQYF
CDR3nt: TGTGCCTGGAGTCTTGGACTAGCGGGGGGCACAGATACGCAGTATTTT

d_gene: -
abundance: few
j_gene: TRBJ2-2
v_gene: TRBV5-1
CDR3aa: CASSLAGGGTGELFF
CDR3nt: TGCGCCAGCAGCTTGGCCGGAGGCGGTACCGGGGAGCTGTTTTTT